Each of the 25 T cell receptor beta chains below was sequenced from the same sample in a study of identical twins (dated by TCRdb to about 2016). To prepare the library, 5' RACE was applied. TCRdb records Illumina HiSeq 2000 as the sequencer. In-frame beta chains were kept once TCRdb had trimmed the public reads at Q25 with fastp and called clones with MiXCR. Duplicate CDR3 protein sequences are folded into a single record with the most common DNA and genes. Recorded for this sample are about 900,000 distinct CDR3 sequences; 9% to 15% of them occurred a single time. The top ten clones comprise around 1.6% of the sample. The data were also submitted as part of a second study, on yellow fever vaccine responses in identical twins.

Sequenced sample: PBMCs. The source of these receptors is a woman aged 18-30 years in good health.

This clonotype has only a few counts. The rearrangement links TRBV7-9 to TRBJ2-6, with D hard to call. Germline assignment: CDR1 SEHNR and CDR2 FQNEAQ (reference sequence). V dropped 1 base and J dropped 1 base, with 8 bases sitting between them. This CDR3 region has 16 residues. CDR3 nucleotide sequence: TGTGCCAGCAGCTTAGTCAGCCCTTCTGGGGCCAACGTCCTGACTTTC. Its protein is CASSLVSPSGANVLTF.

The V and J genes are TRBV7-9 and TRBJ2-3; 11 bases fit TRBD2. CDR3 length equals 17 residues. Germline trimming cut 6 bases from V and 0 bases from J; bases unmatched to any gene: 8. Germline CDR1 and CDR2: SEHNR and FQNEAQ (reference sequence). The DNA of the CDR3 is TGTGCCAGCAGTCGGGGACTAGCGGAAGATAGCACAGATACGCAGTATTTT. It is translated as CASSRGLAEDSTDTQYF. Looking up the rest from reference TRBV7-9 and TRBJ2-3 gives the full variable domain: DTGVSQNPRHKITKRGQNVTFRCDPISEHNRLYWYRQTLGQGPEFLTYFQNEAQLEKSRLLSDRFSAERPKGSFSTLEIQRTEQGDSAMYLCASSRGLAEDSTDTQYFGPGTRLTVL.

The chain employs TRBV6-1 and TRBJ2-5; 7 positions match TRBD1. The CDR3 spans 15 residues. Losses at the gene ends were 7 bases for V and 2 bases for J; bases not matched to a gene: 10. Germline values: CDR1 MNHNS, CDR2 SASEGT. CDR3 protein: CASNPEGGGQETQYF. The CDR3 region has the DNA TGTGCCAGCAACCCCGAAGGGGGCGGGCAAGAGACCCAGTACTTC.

V gene TRBV5-1 combines with J gene TRBJ2-3; 8 bases are a match to TRBD1. Per the germline V gene, CDR1 is SGHRS and CDR2 is YFSETQ. J was trimmed by 2 bases and V by 2 bases; bases with no gene match: 4. The CDR3 totals 15 residues. Here the CDR3 DNA reads TGCGCCAGCAGCTTCGGACAGGGAGACACAGATACGCAGTATTTT. It yields the protein CASSFGQGDTDTQYF.

This chain uses TRBV12-3 or TRBV12-4 with TRBJ2-7, with D tentatively TRBD1 (6 bases). V shed 6 bases and J shed 9 bases, with 12 bases lying between them. The CDR3 has 11 amino acids. The CDR3 loop reads CASSAGAGQYF. The CDR3 DNA is TGTGCCAGCAGCGCAGGGGCCGGGCAGTACTTC.

The sample holds many counts of this clonotype. This sequence joins TRBV12-3 or TRBV12-4 and TRBJ1-5, with TRBD1 identical over 8 bases. This CDR3 contains 15 residues. V was pared by 6 bases and J by 3 bases, with 7 bases of the junction left unmatched. The CDR3 DNA reads as TGTGCCAGCAGCACCGACAGGGGTTCCAATCAGCCCCAGCATTTT. It encodes CASSTDRGSNQPQHF.

There are a few counts of this clonotype. The chain employs TRBV12-3 or TRBV12-4 and TRBJ2-2; 13 nucleotides line up with TRBD2. This CDR3 contains 15 residues. Trimming took 5 bases from V and 7 from J; bases not matched to a gene: 4. The CDR3 sequence is CASSTSGGVHGELFF. The CDR3 region has the DNA TGTGCCAGCAGTACTAGCGGGGGGGTCCACGGGGAGCTGTTTTTT.

This clonotype has more than one count but fewer than ten. J is TRBJ2-7 and V is TRBV13; the D gene is possibly TRBD1 (5 bases). The ends were cut back, 1 base at V and 3 bases at J, with 10 bases in the middle. Germline V gene data show CDR1 as PRHDT and CDR2 as FYEKMQ (reference sequence). This CDR3 has 14 residues. CDR3 region: CASSLAGSGYEQYV. The CDR3 nucleotides are TGTGCCAGCAGCTTAGCAGGGTCCGGCTACGAGCAGTACGTC.

The chain carries TRBV12-3 or TRBV12-4 and TRBJ1-2; D not resolved. The CDR3 extends over 11 amino acids. The ends were cut back, 3 bases at V and 8 bases at J, with 7 bases in the middle. Here the CDR3 reads CASSLRQGYTF. DNA for the CDR3: TGTGCCAGCAGTTTGCGGCAGGGCTACACCTTC.

In its sample, this clonotype was seen a few times. This rearrangement joins TRBV6-4 to TRBJ1-1; D not resolved. The germline V gene has CDR1 MRHNA and CDR2 SNTAGT. CDR3 length: 12 residues. The V and J ends lost 7 bases and 3 bases respectively, with 9 bases between them. CDR3 nucleotides: TGTGCCAGCAAGGGTCAGGACACTGAAGCTTTCTTT. Protein sequence: CASKGQDTEAFF.

V and J are TRBV6-1 and TRBJ2-1; 10 positions agree with TRBD1. Germline V gene sequence: CDR1 MNHNS, CDR2 SASEGT. This CDR3 spans 15 amino acids. V gave up 5 bases and J gave up 7 bases; unmatched junction bases: 8. This CDR3 reads CASSKGGQGLNEQFF. The CDR3 bases are TGTGCCAGCAGTAAAGGGGGACAGGGGTTAAATGAGCAGTTCTTC.

The chain uses TRBV6-1 and TRBJ1-2; no clear D. V lost 6 bases and J lost 10, with 12 bases in between. Germline V gene sequence: CDR1 MNHNS, CDR2 SASEGT. The CDR3 runs to 11 residues. The CDR3 sequence is CASSYLYFYTF. In DNA, the CDR3 is TGTGCCAGCAGCTACCTTTATTTCTACACCTTC.

The CDR3 reads CASGLAGFYEQYF. CDR3 nucleotide sequence: TGTGCCAGCGGTCTAGCGGGATTCTACGAGCAGTACTTC. The chain links TRBV6-1 to TRBJ2-7; 9 nucleotides match TRBD2. V shed 8 bases, J shed 3 bases, and the junction held 5 bases outside the gene matches. This CDR3 region has 13 residues. Germline loops: CDR1 MNHNS, CDR2 SASEGT.

V and J are TRBV20-1 and TRBJ2-1; TRBD1 might be the D (6 bases). CDR1 is DFQATT, CDR2 SNEGSKA, per germline (reference sequence). This CDR3 region has 14 residues. V lost 0 bases to trimming and J lost 2 bases, with 8 bases between them. CDR3 bases: TGCAGTGCTAGAGAGGGACAAGCCTACAATGAGCAGTTCTTC. Amino acid sequence: CSAREGQAYNEQFF.

J is TRBJ2-7 and V is TRBV12-3 or TRBV12-4, with D perhaps matching TRBD1 (5 bases). Trimming removed 2 bases from V and 2 bases from J, with 13 bases in between. CDR3 length: 15 amino acids. In nucleotides, the CDR3 is TGTGCCAGCAGTTTACAGGACATGGGAACCTACGAGCAGTACTTC. It yields the protein CASSLQDMGTYEQYF.

The V and J genes are TRBV7-8 and TRBJ2-7; D might be TRBD1 (6 bases). CDR1 and CDR2 from the germline V gene are SGHVS and FQNEAQ. Deletions cut 5 bases from V and 3 bases from J, with 11 bases between. The CDR3 extends over 13 amino acids. The chain's CDR3 is CASSKRDIYEQYV. The CDR3 nucleotides are TGTGCCAGCAGCAAACGGGACATCTACGAGCAGTACGTC.

The chain combines TRBV28 with TRBJ2-1; 7 positions agree with TRBD2. The germline V gene encodes CDR1 MDHEN and CDR2 SYDVKM. The CDR3 is made up of 16 amino acids. Trimming removed 2 bases from V and 0 bases from J; junction bases left unmatched: 4. CDR3 sequence: CASSLKVAGSYNEQFF. The CDR3 DNA is TGTGCCAGCAGTTTAAAGGTAGCGGGCTCCTACAATGAGCAGTTCTTC.

The table lists this clonotype with a few counts. The V and J genes are TRBV20-1 and TRBJ1-1; possibly TRBD1 for D (5 bases). V gave up 5 bases and J gave up 5 bases, with 15 bases separating them. Germline CDR1 DFQATT, CDR2 SNEGSKA (reference sequence). The CDR3 contains 13 residues. CDR3 region: CSAPDWAGTEAFF. CDR3 bases: TGCAGTGCTCCCGATTGGGCAGGGACTGAAGCTTTCTTT.

This clonotype was observed a handful of times. The chain uses TRBV15 and TRBJ1-1, with D uncertain. Germline CDR1 reads LNHNV; CDR2 reads YYDKDF (reference sequence). This CDR3 spans 14 amino acids. V lost 1 base and J lost 2, with 8 bases in between. CDR3 DNA sequence: TGTGCCACCAGCAGAGTCCAGGTCAACACTGAAGCTTTCTTT. Protein product: CATSRVQVNTEAFF. Complete variable domain (other parts from reference TRBV15 and TRBJ1-1): DAMVIQNPRYQVTQFGKPVTLSCSQTLNHNVMYWYQQKSSQAPKLLFHYYDKDFNNEADTPDNFQSRRPNTSFCFLDIRSPGLGDTAMYLCATSRVQVNTEAFFGQGTRLTVV.

This clonotype was detected ten times or more. The V gene is TRBV12-3 or TRBV12-4, the J gene TRBJ1-5; D is possibly TRBD1 (5 bases). Trimming removed 5 bases from V and 3 bases from J, with 14 bases in between. This CDR3 spans 15 amino acids. CDR3 DNA sequence: TGTGCCAGCAGTCCCAGACAGTGCCTCAATCAGCCCCAGCATTTT. Encoded protein: CASSPRQCLNQPQHF.

The V and J genes are TRBV25-1 and TRBJ2-2, with D possibly being TRBD1 (6 bases). The CDR3 length is 16 residues. Between the trimmed V and J ends, which lost 4 bases and 5 bases, there was a span of 17 bases. Per germline, CDR1 MGHDK and CDR2 SYGVNS. CDR3 sequence reads: CASSATGTRITGELFF. CDR3 coding DNA: TGTGCCAGCAGTGCTACCGGGACAAGGATTACCGGGGAGCTGTTTTTT.

V is TRBV29-1 and J is TRBJ2-3; D gene uncertain. The CDR3 is 15 amino acids. CDR1 is SQVTM and CDR2 is ANQGSEA in the germline V gene. V was shortened by 2 bases and J by 2 bases, with 14 bases between the two germline ends. In DNA, the CDR3 is TGCAGCGTTGAATACCTCACCCCGTACACAGATACGCAGTATTTT. Translating it yields CSVEYLTPYTDTQYF.

The rearrangement uses TRBV12-3 or TRBV12-4 and TRBJ2-1; 10 bases agree with TRBD2. Trimming cost V 3 bases and J 4 bases; bases outside gene matches: 9. The CDR3 runs to 17 residues. The CDR3 nucleotides read TGTGCCAGCAGTTTGAAAGCGGGGGGGCCGGCTTACAATGAGCAGTTCTTC. Protein sequence: CASSLKAGGPAYNEQFF.

The rearrangement joins TRBV5-1 to TRBJ1-2; the match to TRBD1 covers 9 bases. V shed 4 bases, J shed 2 bases, and the junction held 3 bases outside the gene matches. Per germline, CDR1 SGHRS and CDR2 YFSETQ. The CDR3 is made up of 14 amino acids. In DNA form, the CDR3 reads TGCGCCAGCAGCAAGGACAGGGGAAACTATGGCTACACCTTC. It yields the protein CASSKDRGNYGYTF.

The chain carries TRBV6-5 and TRBJ1-2; D ambiguous. This CDR3 is built from 13 residues. Germline CDR1 MNHEY, CDR2 SVGAGI. V lost 4 bases to trimming and J lost 7 bases, with 13 bases between them. CDR3 protein: CASSSDLGGGYTF. The DNA of the CDR3 is TGTGCCAGCAGTTCAGACTTGGGCGGTGGCTACACCTTC.